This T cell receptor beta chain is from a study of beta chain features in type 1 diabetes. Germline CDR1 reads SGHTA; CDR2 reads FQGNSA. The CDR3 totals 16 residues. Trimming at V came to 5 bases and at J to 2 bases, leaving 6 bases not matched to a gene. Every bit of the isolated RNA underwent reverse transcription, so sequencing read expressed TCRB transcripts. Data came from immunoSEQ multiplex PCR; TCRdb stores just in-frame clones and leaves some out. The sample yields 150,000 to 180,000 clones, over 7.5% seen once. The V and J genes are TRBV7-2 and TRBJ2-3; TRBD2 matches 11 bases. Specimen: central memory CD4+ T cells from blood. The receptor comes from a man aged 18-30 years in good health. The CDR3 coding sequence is TGTGCCAGCAGCCCGGGGACTAGCGGAAACACAGATACGCAGTATTTT. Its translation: CASSPGTSGNTDTQYF. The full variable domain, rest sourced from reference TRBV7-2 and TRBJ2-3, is GAGVSQSPSNKVTEKGKDVELRCDPISGHTALYWYRQSLGQGLEFLIYFQGNSAPDKSGLPSDRFSAERTGGSVSTLTIQRTQQEDSAVYLCASSPGTSGNTDTQYFGPGTRLTVL.